This record covers a single T cell receptor (beta chain). Its antigen is undetermined. This may be a read error, as it is one base from a much larger clone. These data come from a study of T cell repertoires in cytomegalovirus infection. Looking at the study overall: It was the public TCR beta signatures that indicated both CMV infection and matching HLA type. Overall study findings and caveats: Across the ex vivo response, the dominant clonotypes were HLA-C-restricted CMV-specific TCR beta clonotypes. Of the TCR beta families, the public ones yielded a cumulative frequency that identified carriers of CMV plus the relevant HLA.

TCRdb analysed the reads with MiXCR anew, one entry per CDR3 protein. The data show about 740,000 distinct CDR3 sequences, approximately 34% seen once. CDR1 MDHEN and CDR2 SYDVKM come from the germline V gene. This CDR3 is 17 amino acids long. This chain connects TRBV28 to TRBJ2-4; tentatively, D is TRBD1 (5 bases). Material: PBMCs. This TCR was recovered from a human donor in good health (CMV status not recorded). Some clones in this sample may be carry-over from other donors' samples. CDR3 loop: CAISLSYRLQAKNIQYF. The CDR3 DNA follows: TGTGCCATCAGTTTATCGTACAGGCTTCAGGCCAAAAACATTCAGTACTTC.